Sequencing of this T cell receptor (beta chain) was carried out in a study of blood T cell repertoires in COVID-19. This study enrolled people aged about 18 to 90 from approximately 25 US geographic areas. Participant reports of clinical history set cohort assignment. Cohort 3 recovery required two negative PCRs, clearance, or symptom resolution. Germline V gives CDR1 SGDLS, CDR2 YYNGEE. This CDR3 is 13 amino acids long. V shed 4 bases and J shed 7 bases, with 12 bases lying between them. Produced via immunoSEQ multiplex PCR; TCRdb's table is partial and in-frame only. The sample lists over 250,000 clones; roughly nine tenths were seen once.

J is TRBJ2-1 and V is TRBV9, with a possible D match to TRBD2 (7 bases). The specimen sequenced was PBMCs or T cells enriched from blood (not recorded which). The clonotype comes from a woman aged 18-29 years who had recovered from COVID-19. The CDR3 loop reads CASSRGAGNEQFF. DNA for the CDR3: TGTGCCAGCAGCCGGGGGGCTGGTAATGAGCAGTTCTTC.